This T cell receptor beta chain derives from a study of technical replicates of blood from a handful of donors (dated by TCRdb to the late 2010s). The CDR3, cysteine through phenylalanine, is 19 amino acids long. Only the CDR3 DNA stays, 57 bases, in frame from base 1. The trim is 5 bases for V and 0 bases for J, with a gap of 20 bases between the germline ends. The germline V gene gives CDR1 as SGHVS and CDR2 as FNYEAQ. To prepare the library, the immunoSEQ multiplex PCR assay was applied. TCRdb took over this immuneACCESS table, retaining in-frame rearrangements with V and J assigned. Such tables are incomplete; in checked studies, under half of the missing clones stem from an unresolved V gene, and the remainder is unexplained. This sample is represented by around 61,000 clones; around 85% of them were singletons. The ten largest make up approximately 5.4% of the sample. Turning to this clone: The antigen this receptor binds is unknown. No clone much larger than this one lies a single base away; base qualities are absent.

The sequence is built from TRBV7-6 and TRBJ2-6; no D gene is confidently identified. The clonotype originates from a human donor in good health. Some clones in this sample may be carry-over from other donors' samples. The specimen was PBMCs. DNA sequence: TGTGCCAGCAGCAAACGGAGACTCACTCCACCCTCTGGGGCCAACGTCCTGACTTTC. It translates as CASSKRRLTPPSGANVLTF. The reference TRBV7-6 and TRBJ2-6 proteins fill in what lies around the CDR3, so the full variable domain reads GAGVSQSPRYKVTKRGQDVALRCDPISGHVSLYWYRQALGQGPEFLTYFNYEAQQDKSGLPNDRFSAERPEGSISTLTIQRTEQRDSAMYRCASSKRRLTPPSGANVLTFGAGSRLTVL.